This passage covers 20 T cell receptor beta chains from one sample sequenced in a study of T-cell reconstitution after alpha-beta-depleted transplantation in children. It was with unique molecular identifiers that the TCRbeta library was prepared. TCRdb reprocessed the PCR reads with MiXCR, giving one entry per CDR3 protein. The sample holds about 300,000 distinct CDR3 sequences; around 9.1% are singletons and the top ten take approximately 7.6%. Material: PBMCs, obtained before TCRalphabeta/CD19-depleted stem cell transplant. These receptor sequences come from a boy less than two years old with acute myeloid leukemia, due to receive a stem cell transplant.

This clonotype was seen ten or more times. V gene TRBV15 combines with J gene TRBJ1-2; 9 bases map to TRBD1. The V and J ends lost 8 bases and 4 bases, in that order; junction bases with no gene match: 11. CDR1 LNHNV and CDR2 YYDKDF come from the germline V gene (reference sequence). CDR3 length: 15 residues. The CDR3 loop is CATSSDRGKSYGYTF. CDR3 DNA sequence: TGTGCCACCTCGTCCGACAGGGGGAAGAGCTATGGCTACACCTTC.

This clonotype has at least ten counts. A much larger clone differs from this one at a single base, so this may be a read error. The J gene is TRBJ2-7, the V gene TRBV7-9; no firm D call. The CDR3 loop spans 11 amino acids. The ends were cut back, 2 bases at V and 6 bases at J, with 5 bases in the middle. Germline V gives CDR1 SEHNR, CDR2 FQNEAQ (reference sequence). In nucleotides, the CDR3 is TGTGCCAGCAGCTTACAGTTCGAGCAGTACTTC. It translates to CASSLQFEQYF.

Remarks on this clonotype: Relative to the germline gene, one junction end is altered; a read error may explain this. The chain couples TRBV20-1 to TRBJ1-2; D not resolved. In germline, CDR1 is DFQATT, CDR2 SNEGSKA (reference sequence). The CDR3 runs 11 residues. The CDR3 nucleotides read TGCAGTACTAGAAGGGCCAACCTCCTTTTCTTC. Protein product: CSTRRANLLFF.

This clonotype was observed many times. This chain links TRBV28 with TRBJ2-1; TRBD1 matches 10 bases. Losses at the gene ends were 3 bases for V and 2 bases for J; bases not matched to a gene: 4. Germline loops: CDR1 MDHEN, CDR2 SYDVKM. This CDR3 contains 16 residues. CDR3 sequence (DNA): TGTGCCAGCAGTTTCAGGGACAGGGGACCCTACAATGAGCAGTTCTTC. Amino acids: CASSFRDRGPYNEQFF.

Concerning this clonotype: This sequence may be a read error, since a much larger clone differs from it by one base. Because it lacks the conserved phenylalanine or tryptophan at the end, this CDR3 is likely a read error. This chain joins TRBV2 and TRBJ2-1; 12 nucleotides match TRBD2. The CDR3 is 14 amino acids. Germline trimming cut 9 bases from V and 8 bases from J; bases unmatched to any gene: 8. Per the germline V gene, CDR1 is SNHLY and CDR2 is FYNNEI. CDR3 loop: CASASGRALHEQFC. The DNA of the CDR3 is TGTGCCAGTGCTAGCGGGAGGGCCTTACATGAGCAGTTCTGC.

This clonotype was recorded at least ten times. V usage is TRBV2 and J usage is TRBJ2-3; D not resolved. Germline CDR1 reads SNHLY; CDR2 reads FYNNEI. Trimming cost V 8 bases and J 1 base, with 10 bases left between them. The CDR3 covers 13 residues. In DNA form, the CDR3 reads TGTGCCAGCTTATTGCACCGCACAGATACGCAGTATTTT. Its protein product is CASLLHRTDTQYF.

The chain employs TRBV7-9 and TRBJ2-7; no firm D call. V was shortened by 5 bases and J by 4 bases, with 12 bases between the two germline ends. The CDR3 consists of 13 residues. CDR1 is SEHNR and CDR2 is FQNEAQ in the germline V gene (reference sequence). The CDR3: CASSRSVGYEQYF. The DNA for the CDR3 is TGTGCCAGCAGCCGCAGCGTCGGGTACGAGCAGTACTTC.

Many counts were recorded for this clonotype. The chain couples TRBV5-1 to TRBJ2-6, with D unresolved. Per the germline V gene, CDR1 is SGHRS and CDR2 is YFSETQ. The CDR3 sequence is 14 residues long. Trimming removed 0 bases at V and 2 bases at J, with 3 bases between. The CDR3 sequence: CASSLDAGANVLTF. CDR3 in DNA: TGCGCCAGCAGCTTGGACGCTGGGGCCAACGTCCTGACTTTC.

This clonotype has at least ten counts. V is TRBV7-3 and J is TRBJ2-1; D unclear. V dropped 1 base and J dropped 7 bases, with 5 bases sitting between them. The CDR3 has 12 residues. CDR1 and CDR2 from the germline V gene are SGHTA and FQGTGA. CDR3 protein: CASSLNLNEQFF. The CDR3 DNA reads TGTGCCAGCAGCTTAAATCTAAATGAGCAGTTCTTC.

This clonotype came up many times. The chain carries TRBV28 and TRBJ1-5; D may be TRBD1 (5 bases). In germline, CDR1 is MDHEN, CDR2 SYDVKM. V was clipped by 3 bases and J by 7 bases, with 22 bases between them. The CDR3 totals 17 residues. Written as DNA, the CDR3 is TGTGCCAGCAGTTTCATACAGGTTACTGGCGGTAGGCAGCCCCAGCATTTT. This translates into CASSFIQVTGGRQPQHF.

This clonotype occurred many times. The chain carries TRBV28 and TRBJ1-4; TRBD1 might be the D (6 bases). The V gene lost 5 bases and the J gene lost 8 bases, with 15 bases spanning the gap. Germline V CDR1 and CDR2: MDHEN, SYDVKM. This CDR3 comprises 14 residues. The CDR3 here is CASSPDSPLEKLFF. The CDR3 bases are TGTGCCAGCAGTCCGGACAGCCCTCTAGAAAAACTGTTTTTT.

The rearrangement uses TRBV28 and TRBJ2-5; D tentatively fits TRBD1 or TRBD2 (5 bases each). The CDR3 covers 13 residues. Germline CDR1 and CDR2: MDHEN and SYDVKM. Trimming shortened V by 8 bases and J by 2 bases, and 12 bases separated the two germline ends. CDR3 residues: CASSRDDQETQYF. The DNA of the CDR3 is TGTGCCAGCTCGAGGGACGATCAAGAGACCCAGTACTTC. Full variable domain (missing parts from reference TRBV28 and TRBJ2-5): DVKVTQSSRYLVKRTGEKVFLECVQDMDHENMFWYRQDPGLGLRLIYFSYDVKMKEKGDIPEGYSVSREKKERFSLILESASTNQTSMYLCASSRDDQETQYFGPGTRLLVL.

This clonotype has a count of ten or more. The chain recombines TRBV20-1 with TRBJ1-4; 7 bases align to TRBD1. From germline, CDR1 is DFQATT and CDR2 SNEGSKA (reference sequence). The CDR3 sequence is 15 residues long. J gave up 7 bases and V 0 bases, and 8 bases lay outside the gene matches. CDR3 sequence (DNA): TGCAGTGCTAGAGATCCCCAGGGGGTCGGTGAAAAACTGTTTTTT. Translated: CSARDPQGVGEKLFF.

This clonotype was seen many times. CDR3 coding DNA: TGTGCCAGCAGCTTAGACAGTAGGCTATACGAGCAGTACTTC. This gives the protein CASSLDSRLYEQYF. The chain uses TRBV7-9 and TRBJ2-7; no definite D call. The germline V gene encodes CDR1 SEHNR and CDR2 FQNEAQ (reference sequence). There are 14 residues in the CDR3. The V end was cut by 1 base, the J end by 4 bases, with 11 bases between.

The sample holds many counts of this clonotype. This chain uses TRBV3-1 with TRBJ1-2; TRBD1 is a possible D gene (5 bases). The ends were cut back, 3 bases at V and 6 bases at J, with 17 bases in the middle. This CDR3 is 15 amino acids long. CDR1 and CDR2 (germline): LGHDT, YNNKEL (reference sequence). The CDR3 DNA sequence: TGTGCCAGCAGCCACACAGGAGACCCGTCGCATGGCTACACCTTC. Translation: CASSHTGDPSHGYTF.

This clonotype has only a few counts. J is TRBJ2-3 and V is TRBV6-1; no firm D call. Per the germline V gene, CDR1 is MNHNS and CDR2 is SASEGT. V lost 2 bases and J lost 5, with 14 bases in between. The CDR3 spans 15 residues. CDR3 region: CASSEWPVNGDTQYF. In DNA form, the CDR3 reads TGTGCCAGCAGTGAATGGCCCGTCAACGGAGATACGCAGTATTTT.

This clonotype was seen a handful of times. The rearrangement links TRBV20-1 to TRBJ2-1; 8 positions agree with TRBD2. The CDR3 length is 15 residues. CDR1 and CDR2 (germline): DFQATT, SNEGSKA (reference sequence). Unmatched junction bases numbered 11, after V lost 5 bases and J lost 5 bases. The CDR3 region has the DNA TGCAGTGCTCCACCAACTAGCGGATTCAACAATGAGCAGTTCTTC. Translation: CSAPPTSGFNNEQFF.

This clonotype was found many times. This chain links TRBV7-3 with TRBJ2-3; the D is unclear. V was pared by 1 base and J by 1 base, with 6 bases between. The length of the CDR3 is 14 residues. From germline, CDR1 is SGHTA and CDR2 FQGTGA. The DNA of the CDR3 is TGTGCCAGCAGCTTAAACTGGGGCACAGATACGCAGTATTTT. Translating gives CASSLNWGTDTQYF.

This clonotype has at least ten counts. This sequence joins TRBV19 and TRBJ2-6; the D is unclear. Germline V CDR1 and CDR2: LNHDA, SQIVND (reference sequence). This CDR3 is 16 amino acids long. V shed 6 bases and J shed 0 bases, with 12 bases lying between them. The CDR3, as DNA: TGTGCCAGTAGGATAACCCCCAGCTCTGGGGCCAACGTCCTGACTTTC. Its protein product is CASRITPSSGANVLTF.

This clonotype occurred many times. The chain carries TRBV3-1 and TRBJ2-1; 8 bases match TRBD2. Germline lookup yields CDR1 LGHDT and CDR2 YNNKEL (reference sequence). This CDR3 region has 15 residues. Trimming cost V 4 bases and J 1 base; bases outside gene matches: 3. CDR3 bases: TGTGCCAGCAGCCCCCGGGAGGGATCCTACAATGAGCAGTTCTTC. This codes for CASSPREGSYNEQFF.